These 8 T cell receptor beta chains were sequenced from one sample in a study of T cells in Graves' hyperthyroidism and ophthalmopathy (dated by TCRdb to between 2017 and 2020). The library was produced with multiplex PCR. This sample was sequenced with an Illumina HiSeq 2000. Amplification of TCR beta CDR3 regions was carried out from RNA transcripts. The TCR CDR3 was subjected to a first round of RT-PCR using the HTBI primer set and the Qiagen OneStep RT-PCR kit. In-frame beta chains were kept once TCRdb had trimmed the public reads at Q25 with fastp and called clones with MiXCR. Identical CDR3 proteins give one entry, which carries the most common genes and DNA. The sample has some 500,000 distinct CDR3 sequences on record, 13% to 15% of them singletons. Of the sample, roughly 17% is held by the ten largest clones. Sequences were obtained from blood. These receptors were obtained from a woman under 30 with Graves' hyperthyroidism.

This clonotype has at least ten counts. The rearrangement joins TRBV12-3 or TRBV12-4 to TRBJ2-7; D is unresolved. The CDR3 contains 11 residues. Trimming pared 2 bases from V and 8 bases from J, leaving 7 bases between. The CDR3 region is CASSLRQKQYF. DNA for the CDR3: TGTGCCAGCAGTTTAAGGCAGAAGCAGTACTTC.

This chain connects TRBV5-5 to TRBJ1-1; D is undetermined. Germline lookup yields CDR1 SGHKS and CDR2 YYEKEE (reference sequence). V was clipped by 4 bases and J by 3 bases, with 13 bases between them. CDR3 length: 14 amino acids. CDR3 amino acids: CASSMDLLDTEAFF. The CDR3 nucleotides are TGTGCCAGCAGCATGGACCTACTTGACACTGAAGCTTTCTTT.

This clonotype was seen more than once but under ten times. This sequence joins TRBV5-5 and TRBJ1-5; D ambiguous. The CDR3 is made up of 15 amino acids. CDR1 is SGHKS and CDR2 is YYEKEE in the germline V gene (reference sequence). V was clipped by 4 bases and J by 5 bases, with 16 bases between them. As DNA, the CDR3 is TGTGCCAGCAGCCACTCATTGGGGAGAGATCAGCCCCAGCATTTT. It translates to CASSHSLGRDQPQHF.

This clonotype was observed a few times. V usage is TRBV10-3 and J usage is TRBJ2-5, with 9 bases that match TRBD2. CDR1 is ENHRY and CDR2 is SYGVKD in the germline V gene. J lost 3 bases, V lost 10 bases, and 15 bases had no gene match. This CDR3 is built from 16 residues. CDR3 residues: CATINTLAGGKETQYF. CDR3 bases: TGTGCCACTATAAATACGCTGGCGGGAGGGAAAGAGACCCAGTACTTC.

This clonotype was counted between two and nine times. The V gene is TRBV9, the J gene TRBJ1-3; no clear D. CDR1 is SGDLS, CDR2 YYNGEE, per germline. CDR3 length: 14 amino acids. Trimming removed 0 bases from V and 4 bases from J, with 8 bases in between. The CDR3 sequence: CASSVVDRGNTIYF. CDR3 nucleotide sequence: TGTGCCAGCAGCGTAGTGGACCGCGGAAACACCATATATTTT.

The table lists this clonotype with a few counts. This chain uses TRBV20-1 with TRBJ2-2; D unresolved. V lost 0 bases, J lost 0 bases, and 11 bases lay in between. CDR1 DFQATT and CDR2 SNEGSKA come from the germline V gene (reference sequence). CDR3 length equals 16 residues. CDR3 sequence: CSARDLSRPNTGELFF. In DNA, the CDR3 is TGCAGTGCTAGAGATCTGTCTAGGCCGAACACCGGGGAGCTGTTTTTT.

This clonotype was counted at least ten times. The rearrangement links TRBV28 to TRBJ2-7; D gene uncertain. The V and J ends lost 4 bases and 0 bases respectively, with 19 bases between them. The CDR3 extends over 17 amino acids. Germline V gives CDR1 MDHEN, CDR2 SYDVKM. The CDR3 sequence: CASSYLRPAGSSYEQYV. In DNA form, the CDR3 reads TGTGCCAGCAGTTACCTTCGACCGGCAGGAAGCTCCTACGAGCAGTACGTC.

This clonotype was seen many times. The J gene is TRBJ2-3, the V gene TRBV30; unclear D gene. This CDR3 has 13 amino acids. The V end lost 5 bases, the J end lost 0 bases, and 9 bases lay between the germline ends. Per germline, CDR1 GTSNPN and CDR2 SVGIG (reference sequence). In DNA form, the CDR3 reads TGTGCCTGGTATTTACCGAGCACAGATACGCAGTATTTT. This encodes CAWYLPSTDTQYF.